A single sample gave rise to the 12 T cell receptor beta chains below, sequenced in a study of cytomegalovirus exposure and HLA in healthy donors. The PCR employed 60 Vbeta primers together with 13 Jbeta primers. Assay used: immunoSEQ multiplex PCR; TCRdb lists only in-frame clones, some missing. The table lists 150,000 to 200,000 clones, about 79% of them singletons. The specimen sequenced was PBMCs. Receptor source: a man aged 35-49 years in good health and CMV-seropositive.

V usage is TRBV9 and J usage is TRBJ2-1, with TRBD2 matching over 9 bases. The V segment lost 0 bases and the J segment 10 bases; nucleotides outside the gene matches: 2. This CDR3 has 13 residues. Germline V gene sequence: CDR1 SGDLS, CDR2 YYNGEE. As DNA, the CDR3 is TGTGCCAGCAGCGTAGGAAGCGGGGGGGAGCAGTTCTTC. Translated, it gives CASSVGSGGEQFF.

The sample holds a few counts of this clone. The chain carries TRBV6-1 and TRBJ1-5; D uncertain. V lost 4 bases and J 2 bases, leaving 9 bases between the germline ends. Germline V gene lookup returns CDR1 MNHNS and CDR2 SASEGT. The CDR3 has 14 amino acids. The CDR3: CASSVPRGNQPQHF. CDR3 coding DNA: TGTGCCAGCAGTGTACCGAGGGGCAATCAGCCCCAGCATTTT.

This clone was seen a handful of times. V gene TRBV14 combines with J gene TRBJ2-3, with 11 nucleotides matching TRBD2. CDR1 SGHDN and CDR2 FVKESK come from the germline V gene. This CDR3 is built from 18 residues. The V gene end was trimmed by 0 bases and the J gene end by 8 bases; junction bases not matched to a gene: 13. The CDR3: CASSQDQGTSGLHLTQYF. In DNA form, the CDR3 reads TGTGCCAGCAGCCAAGATCAGGGGACTAGCGGCCTGCACCTTACGCAGTATTTT. Together with reference TRBV14 and TRBJ2-3, the CDR3 gives the full variable domain: EAGVTQFPSHSVIEKGQTVTLRCDPISGHDNLYWYRRVMGKEIKFLLHFVKESKQDESGMPNNRFLAERTGGTYSTLKVQPAELEDSGVYFCASSQDQGTSGLHLTQYFGPGTRLTVL.

J is TRBJ2-7 and V is TRBV19; D perhaps matches TRBD2 (5 bases). The CDR3 length is 14 residues. With 5 bases removed from V and 2 bases from J, the gap between germline ends came to 13 bases. Germline lookup yields CDR1 LNHDA and CDR2 SQIVND (reference sequence). CDR3 sequence (DNA): TGTGCCAGTAGTCCGGGATCGAACCCCTACGAGCAGTACTTC. It translates to CASSPGSNPYEQYF.

Turning to this clone: The junction departs from the called germline gene at one end, perhaps through a read error. The genes are TRBV28 and TRBJ2-4; weak D call: TRBD2 (5 bases). CDR1 and CDR2 (germline): MDHEN, SYDVKM. This CDR3 has 17 amino acids. The CDR3: CASSDLKQVLAKNSQYF. In DNA form, the CDR3 reads TGTGCCAGCAGTGACCTAAAGCAGGTCCTAGCCAAAAACAGTCAGTACTTC.

The chain links TRBV7-3 to TRBJ2-1; tentatively, D is TRBD2 (7 bases). CDR3 length: 16 residues. The germline gives CDR1 SGHTA, CDR2 FQGTGA. Trimming took 2 bases from V and 1 from J, leaving 12 bases between them. DNA for the CDR3: TGTGCCAGCAGCTTAGGGGGGCGGGGGTCCTACAATGAGCAGTTCTTC. Amino acid sequence: CASSLGGRGSYNEQFF.

V usage is TRBV7-2 and J usage is TRBJ2-7, with TRBD2 identical over 8 bases. This CDR3 contains 15 residues. With V trimmed by 5 bases and J by 5 bases, 11 bases remained unmatched. In germline, CDR1 is SGHTA, CDR2 FQGNSA. CDR3 residues: CASSPERGPWNEQYF. DNA for the CDR3: TGTGCCAGCAGCCCGGAGCGGGGGCCCTGGAACGAGCAGTACTTC.

The rearrangement joins TRBV11-3 to TRBJ2-1; TRBD2 matches 12 bases. From germline, CDR1 is SGHNT and CDR2 YENEEA. V was clipped by 6 bases and J by 3 bases; unmatched bases: 3. The CDR3 consists of 15 residues. CDR3 bases: TGTGCCAGCAGGTCACTAGCGGGAGGCTACAATGAGCAGTTCTTC. Protein sequence: CASRSLAGGYNEQFF.

This clone appeared a single time. The genes are TRBV6-5 and TRBJ2-1; tentative D call: TRBD2 (6 bases). CDR3 length: 13 amino acids. With 4 bases removed from V and 4 bases from J, the gap between germline ends came to 8 bases. The V gene's germline CDR1 is MNHEY and CDR2 SVGAGI. CDR3 in DNA: TGTGCCAGCAGTTCCGGGACTTACAATGAGCAGTTCTTC. Amino acid sequence: CASSSGTYNEQFF.

This clone was counted between two and nine times. The V call is TRBV9, the J call TRBJ2-3, with TRBD2 as a possible D gene (6 bases). Germline CDR1 reads SGDLS; CDR2 reads YYNGEE. The CDR3 is made up of 17 amino acids. V was pared by 0 bases and J by 6 bases, with 20 bases between. DNA for the CDR3: TGTGCCAGCAGCGTAGATGGGAGGATCCGGGGGAGGGATACGCAGTATTTT. Its protein is CASSVDGRIRGRDTQYF.

The chain couples TRBV29-1 to TRBJ2-3; 11 bases are a match to TRBD2. Unmatched junction bases numbered 8, after V lost 5 bases and J lost 7 bases. Looked up from germline, CDR1 is SQVTM and CDR2 is ANQGSEA. The CDR3 consists of 14 residues. The CDR3 loop is CSVPGLAVGNTQYF. The CDR3 region has the DNA TGCAGCGTTCCGGGACTAGCGGTTGGAAATACGCAGTATTTT.

J is TRBJ1-2 and V is TRBV5-4; the match to TRBD1 covers 8 bases. The trim removed 4 bases at V and 3 bases at J, leaving 5 bases unmatched. The CDR3 has 14 residues. The germline V gene has CDR1 SGHNT and CDR2 YYREEE (reference sequence). CDR3 loop: CASSTAGQDYGYTF. The CDR3 coding sequence is TGTGCCAGCAGCACCGCGGGACAGGACTATGGCTACACCTTC.